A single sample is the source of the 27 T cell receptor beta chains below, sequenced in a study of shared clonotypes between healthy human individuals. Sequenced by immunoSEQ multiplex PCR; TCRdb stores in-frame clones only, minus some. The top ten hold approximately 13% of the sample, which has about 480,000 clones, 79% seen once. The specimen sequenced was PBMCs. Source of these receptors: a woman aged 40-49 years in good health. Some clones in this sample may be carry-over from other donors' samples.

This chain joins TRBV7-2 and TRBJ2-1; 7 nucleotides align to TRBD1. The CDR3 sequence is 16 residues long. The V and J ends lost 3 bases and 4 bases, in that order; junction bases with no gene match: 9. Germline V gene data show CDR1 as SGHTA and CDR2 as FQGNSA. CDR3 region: CASSFRRDRLYNEQFF. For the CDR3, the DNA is TGTGCCAGCAGCTTCCGCCGGGACAGACTATACAATGAGCAGTTCTTC. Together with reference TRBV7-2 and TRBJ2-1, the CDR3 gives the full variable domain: GAGVSQSPSNKVTEKGKDVELRCDPISGHTALYWYRQSLGQGLEFLIYFQGNSAPDKSGLPSDRFSAERTGGSVSTLTIQRTQQEDSAVYLCASSFRRDRLYNEQFFGPGTRLTVL.

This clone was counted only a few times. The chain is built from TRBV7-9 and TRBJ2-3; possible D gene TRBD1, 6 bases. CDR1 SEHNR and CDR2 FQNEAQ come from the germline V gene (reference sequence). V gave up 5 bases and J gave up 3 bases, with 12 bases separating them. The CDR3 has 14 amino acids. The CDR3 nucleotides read TGTGCCAGCAGCCTATCAGGGGATACAGATACGCAGTATTTT. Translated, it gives CASSLSGDTDTQYF.

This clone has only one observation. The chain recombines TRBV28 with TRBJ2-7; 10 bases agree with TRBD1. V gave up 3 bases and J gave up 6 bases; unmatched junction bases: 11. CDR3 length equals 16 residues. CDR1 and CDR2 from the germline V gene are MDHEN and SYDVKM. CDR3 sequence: CASSFDFGTGVLEQYF. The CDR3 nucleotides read TGTGCCAGCAGTTTTGACTTTGGGACAGGGGTACTCGAGCAGTACTTC.

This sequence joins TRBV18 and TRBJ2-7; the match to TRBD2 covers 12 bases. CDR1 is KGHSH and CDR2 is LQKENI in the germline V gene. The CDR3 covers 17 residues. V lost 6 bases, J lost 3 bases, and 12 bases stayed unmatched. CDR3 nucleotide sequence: TGTGCCAGCTCTCCCCAGGGGACTAGCGGGTCCTACTACGAGCAGTACTTC. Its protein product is CASSPQGTSGSYYEQYF.

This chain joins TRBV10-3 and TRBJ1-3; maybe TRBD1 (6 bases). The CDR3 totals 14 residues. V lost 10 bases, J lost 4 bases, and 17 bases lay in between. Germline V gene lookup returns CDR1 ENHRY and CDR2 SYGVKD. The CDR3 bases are TGTGCCAATAGCCGGGACACCTTAGGAAACACCATATATTTT. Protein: CANSRDTLGNTIYF.

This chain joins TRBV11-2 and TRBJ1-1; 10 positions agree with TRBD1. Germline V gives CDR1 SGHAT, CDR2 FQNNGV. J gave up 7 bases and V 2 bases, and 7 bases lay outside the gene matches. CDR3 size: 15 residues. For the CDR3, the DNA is TGTGCCAGCAGCTTAATGGGACAGGGGCCCGATGAAGCTTTCTTT. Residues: CASSLMGQGPDEAFF.

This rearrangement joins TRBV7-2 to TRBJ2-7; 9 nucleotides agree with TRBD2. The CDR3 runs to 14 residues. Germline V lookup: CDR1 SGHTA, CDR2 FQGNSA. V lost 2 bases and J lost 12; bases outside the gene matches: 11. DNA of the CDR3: TGTGCCAGCAGCTTAAGGTCTAGCGGGACCTTGGGGTACTTC. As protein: CASSLRSSGTLGYF.

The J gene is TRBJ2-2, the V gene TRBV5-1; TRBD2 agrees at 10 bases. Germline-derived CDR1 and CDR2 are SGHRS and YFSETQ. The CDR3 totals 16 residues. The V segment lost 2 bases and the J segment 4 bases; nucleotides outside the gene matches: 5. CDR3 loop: CASSFPSGRITGELFF. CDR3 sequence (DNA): TGCGCCAGCAGCTTCCCTAGCGGGAGAATCACCGGGGAGCTGTTTTTT.

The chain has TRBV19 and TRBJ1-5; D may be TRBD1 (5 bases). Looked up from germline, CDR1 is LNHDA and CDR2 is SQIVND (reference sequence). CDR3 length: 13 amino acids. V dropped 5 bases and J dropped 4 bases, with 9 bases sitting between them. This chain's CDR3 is CASSQDRNQPQHF. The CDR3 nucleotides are TGTGCCAGTAGTCAAGACAGAAATCAGCCCCAGCATTTT.

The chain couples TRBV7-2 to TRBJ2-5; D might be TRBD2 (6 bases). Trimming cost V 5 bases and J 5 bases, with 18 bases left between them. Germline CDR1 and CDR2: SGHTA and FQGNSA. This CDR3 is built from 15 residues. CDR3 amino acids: CASSPGLPGPETQYF. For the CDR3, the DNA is TGTGCCAGCAGCCCGGGACTCCCCGGCCCCGAGACCCAGTACTTC.

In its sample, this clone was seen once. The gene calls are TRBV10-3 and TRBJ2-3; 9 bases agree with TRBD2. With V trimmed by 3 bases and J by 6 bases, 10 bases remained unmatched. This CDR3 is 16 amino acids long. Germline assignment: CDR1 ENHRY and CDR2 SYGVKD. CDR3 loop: CAISDLAGGRRDTQYF. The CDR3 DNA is TGTGCCATCAGTGATCTCGCGGGAGGGCGCCGCGATACGCAGTATTTT.

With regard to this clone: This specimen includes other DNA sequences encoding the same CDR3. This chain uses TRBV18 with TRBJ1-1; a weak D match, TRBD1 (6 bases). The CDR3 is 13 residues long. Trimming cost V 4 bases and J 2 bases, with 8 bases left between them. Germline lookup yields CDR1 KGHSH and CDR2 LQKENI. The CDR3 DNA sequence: TGTGCCAGCTCACGGACAGTCAACACTGAAGCTTTCTTT. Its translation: CASSRTVNTEAFF.

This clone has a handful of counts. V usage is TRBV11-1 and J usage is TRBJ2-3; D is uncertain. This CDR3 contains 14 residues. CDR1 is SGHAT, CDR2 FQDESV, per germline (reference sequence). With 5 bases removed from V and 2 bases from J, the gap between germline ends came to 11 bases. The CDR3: CASSPPVDTDTQYF. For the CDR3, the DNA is TGTGCCAGCAGCCCTCCTGTGGACACAGATACGCAGTATTTT.

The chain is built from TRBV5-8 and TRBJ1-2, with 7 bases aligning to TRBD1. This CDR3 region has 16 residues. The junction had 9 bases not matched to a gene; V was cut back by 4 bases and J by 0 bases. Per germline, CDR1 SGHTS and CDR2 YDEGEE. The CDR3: CASSKGQAGANYGYTF. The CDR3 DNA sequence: TGTGCCAGCAGCAAAGGACAGGCCGGAGCTAACTATGGCTACACCTTC.

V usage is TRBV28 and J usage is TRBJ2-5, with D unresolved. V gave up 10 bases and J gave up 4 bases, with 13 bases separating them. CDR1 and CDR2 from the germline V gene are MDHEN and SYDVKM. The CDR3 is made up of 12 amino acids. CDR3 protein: CAIRTRSETQYF. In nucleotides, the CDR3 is TGTGCCATCAGGACGAGATCAGAGACCCAGTACTTC.

The CDR3, as DNA: TGTGCCAGCAGCTTAGGAGGGGTCAGGAACACTGAAGCTTTCTTT. Translated, it gives CASSLGGVRNTEAFF. The chain is built from TRBV7-2 and TRBJ1-1; possibly TRBD1 for D (5 bases). The CDR3 totals 15 residues. Trimming removed 1 base from V and 1 base from J, with 10 bases in between. Per the germline V gene, CDR1 is SGHTA and CDR2 is FQGNSA.

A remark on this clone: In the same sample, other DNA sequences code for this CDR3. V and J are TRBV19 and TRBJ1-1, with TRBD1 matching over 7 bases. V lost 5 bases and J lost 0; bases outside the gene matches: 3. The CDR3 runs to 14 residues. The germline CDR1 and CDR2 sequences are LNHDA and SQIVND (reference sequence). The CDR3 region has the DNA TGTGCCAGTAGTGCGGGACAGTTGAACACTGAAGCTTTCTTT. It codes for CASSAGQLNTEAFF.

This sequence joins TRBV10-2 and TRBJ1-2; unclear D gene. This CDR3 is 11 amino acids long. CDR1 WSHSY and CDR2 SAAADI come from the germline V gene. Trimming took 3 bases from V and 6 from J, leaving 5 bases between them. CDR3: CASSDGHGYTF. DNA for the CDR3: TGCGCCAGCAGTGACGGGCATGGCTACACCTTC.

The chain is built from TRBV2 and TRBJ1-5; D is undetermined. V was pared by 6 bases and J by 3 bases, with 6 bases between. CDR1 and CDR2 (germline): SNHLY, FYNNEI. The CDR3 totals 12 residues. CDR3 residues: CASRKDNQPQHF. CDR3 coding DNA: TGTGCCAGCAGAAAGGACAATCAGCCCCAGCATTTT.

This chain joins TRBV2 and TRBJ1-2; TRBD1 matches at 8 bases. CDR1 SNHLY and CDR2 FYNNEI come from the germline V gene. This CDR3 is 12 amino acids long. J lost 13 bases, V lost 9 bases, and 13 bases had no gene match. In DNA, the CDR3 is TGTGCCAGGGTCGAGGACAGGGACCGTGGCACCTTC. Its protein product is CARVEDRDRGTF. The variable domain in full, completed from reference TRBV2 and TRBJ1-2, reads EPEVTQTPSHQVTQMGQEVILRCVPISNHLYFYWYRQILGQKVEFLVSFYNNEISEKSEIFDDQFSVERPDGSNFTLKIRSTKLEDSAMYFCARVEDRDRGTFGSGTRLTVV.

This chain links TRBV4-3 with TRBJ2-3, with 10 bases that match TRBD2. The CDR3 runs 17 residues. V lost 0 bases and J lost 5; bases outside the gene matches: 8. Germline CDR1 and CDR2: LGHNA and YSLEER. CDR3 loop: CASSQDSLAGELDTQYF. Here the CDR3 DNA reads TGCGCCAGCAGCCAAGATAGCCTAGCGGGAGAGCTAGATACGCAGTATTTT.

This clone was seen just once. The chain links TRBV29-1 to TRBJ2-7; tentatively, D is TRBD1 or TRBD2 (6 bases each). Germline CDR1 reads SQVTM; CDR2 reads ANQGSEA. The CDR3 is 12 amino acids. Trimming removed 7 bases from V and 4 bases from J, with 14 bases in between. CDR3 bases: TGCAGCGGAGGGGGGACGTGGTACGAGCAGTACTTC. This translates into CSGGGTWYEQYF.

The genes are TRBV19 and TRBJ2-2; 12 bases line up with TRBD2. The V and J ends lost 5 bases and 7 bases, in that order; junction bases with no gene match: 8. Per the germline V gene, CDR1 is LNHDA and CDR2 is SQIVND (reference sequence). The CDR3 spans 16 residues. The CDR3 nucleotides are TGTGCCAGTAGTCGATCGACTAGCGGGAGTAGCGGGGAGCTGTTTTTT. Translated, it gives CASSRSTSGSSGELFF.

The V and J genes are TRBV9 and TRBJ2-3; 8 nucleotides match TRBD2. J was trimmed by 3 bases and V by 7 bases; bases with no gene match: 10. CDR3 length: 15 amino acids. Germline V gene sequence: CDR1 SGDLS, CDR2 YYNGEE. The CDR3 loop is CASSVRAGETDTQYF. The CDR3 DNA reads TGTGCCAGCTCCGTAAGAGCGGGAGAAACAGATACGCAGTATTTT.

The CDR3 sequence: CASSPDEGAGYTF. DNA for the CDR3: TGTGCCAGCTCACCCGACGAGGGGGCAGGCTACACCTTC. The V call is TRBV18, the J call TRBJ1-2, with 7 bases aligning to TRBD1. The germline V gene encodes CDR1 KGHSH and CDR2 LQKENI. This CDR3 is 13 amino acids long. V lost 3 bases to trimming and J lost 8 bases; unmatched junction nucleotides: 6.

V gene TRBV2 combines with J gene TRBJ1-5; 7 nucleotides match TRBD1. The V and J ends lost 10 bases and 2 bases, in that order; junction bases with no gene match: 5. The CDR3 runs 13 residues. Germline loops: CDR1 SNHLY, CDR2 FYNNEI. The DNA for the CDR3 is TGTGCCACCCACAGGGGAGGCAATCAGCCCCAGCATTTT. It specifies CATHRGGNQPQHF.

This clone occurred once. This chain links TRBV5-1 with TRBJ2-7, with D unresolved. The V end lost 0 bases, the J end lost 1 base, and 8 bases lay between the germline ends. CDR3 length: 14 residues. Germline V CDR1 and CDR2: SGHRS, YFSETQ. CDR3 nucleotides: TGCGCCAGCAGCTTGGTATCGGATTCCTACGAGCAGTACTTC. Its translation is CASSLVSDSYEQYF.